The rows below give T cell receptor beta chains drawn from one sample of a study of blood T cells in healthy people across ages. TCRdb reprocessed the 5' RACE reads via MiXCR and lists one record per CDR3 protein. The sample yields over 1,300,000 distinct CDR3 sequences, approximately 60% seen once. Sample: blood. The receptors originated from a man younger than 30 in good health. Both conserved end residues are part of each CDR3. Fields, in order: J gene, D gene, clone size, V gene, CDR3 DNA, CDR3 protein. A D gene is named only where the DNA matches it firmly. Some rows have no size entry. The others give once, few or many, or a class for an expanded clone.

TRBJ2-7 | TRBD2 | . | TRBV20-1 | TGCAGTGCTAGAGGTTCTAGCGGCTCCTACGAGCAGTACTTC | CSARGSSGSYEQYF
TRBJ2-7 | TRBD1 | . | TRBV6-6 | TGTACCAGCAGTCCCCTAGGGGACAGGGGGCGAGTCGAGCAGTACTTC | CTSSPLGDRGRVEQYF
TRBJ2-2 | TRBD1 | . | TRBV10-3 | TGTGCCATCAGGACAGGGGAGAACACCGGGGAGCTGTTTTTT | CAIRTGENTGELFF
TRBJ2-3 | . | . | TRBV2 | TGTGCCAGCAGTGCTGAACACACCAGGGTAGGGTATTTT | CASSAEHTRVGYF
TRBJ1-4 | . | once | TRBV28 | TGTGCCAGCCAAGCGGGGGATGAAAAACTGTTTTTT | CASQAGDEKLFF
TRBJ2-2 | . | . | TRBV11-1 | TGTGCCAGCACCCCCTCGTGGGGAAATGCGAACACCGGGGAGCTGTTTTTT | CASTPSWGNANTGELFF
TRBJ1-5 | . | once | TRBV29-1 | TGCAGCGTTGTCCTGTCGGGGAATCAGCCCCAGCATTTT | CSVVLSGNQPQHF
TRBJ2-1 | . | . | TRBV4-3 | TGCGCCAGCAGCCAAGATTATTCCCGTTCGAGTGAGCAGTTCTTC | CASSQDYSRSSEQFF
TRBJ2-7 | TRBD1 | once | TRBV10-3 | TGTGCCATCAGTGAGTCGGGACAGGGAGACTACGAGCAGTACTTC | CAISESGQGDYEQYF
TRBJ2-2 | TRBD1 | . | TRBV27 | TGTGCCAGCACCGGGACAGTCACCGGGGAGCTGTTTTTT | CASTGTVTGELFF
TRBJ2-1 | . | . | TRBV7-8 | TGTGCCAGCAGCTTAGACGTTGGGCAGTTCTTC | CASSLDVGQFF
TRBJ2-2 | . | . | TRBV4-1 | TGCGCCAGCAGCCAAGTAGCAATCTCGCCTGGGTGGGCCGGGGAGCTGTTTTTT | CASSQVAISPGWAGELFF
TRBJ2-3 | TRBD2 | . | TRBV4-3 | TGCGCCAGCAGCCGCAGAGCGGGGAGGTTGGGAGATACGCAGTATTTT | CASSRRAGRLGDTQYF
TRBJ2-3 | TRBD2 | . | TRBV7-9 | TGTGCCAGCAGCCTAGCGGGGGGTCCGGTCGGTACGCAGTATTTT | CASSLAGGPVGTQYF
TRBJ2-5 | . | . | TRBV29-1 | TGCAGCGTTGAAGCCAATAGAAATGAGCAGTACTTC | CSVEANRNEQYF
TRBJ2-5 | TRBD2 | . | TRBV5-6 | TGTGCCAGCAGCTTGTGGCTGGGACTAGCGGGCCCCTCCCCTCGGAAGGGGCAGTACTTC | CASSLWLGLAGPSPRKGQYF
TRBJ2-1 | . | few | TRBV5-6 | TGTGCCAGCAGCTCATGGGGGCTTAGCCCCTACAATGAGCAGTTCTTC | CASSSWGLSPYNEQFF
TRBJ2-7 | . | . | TRBV7-6 | TGTGCCAGCAGCAGCGACATTCGATCCTACGAGCAGTACTTC | CASSSDIRSYEQYF
TRBJ2-1 | . | few | TRBV4-1 | TGCGCCAGCAGCTACACATACCCTTCTGGCCCCAGCTCCTACAATGAGCAGTTCTTC | CASSYTYPSGPSSYNEQFF
TRBJ2-5 | TRBD1 | . | TRBV6-2/TRBV6-3 | TGTGCCAGCAGCCCCGGGCAACGAGCTCGACAGGGCCGAGGGACCCAGTACTTC | CASSPGQRARQGRGTQYF
TRBJ2-7 | TRBD2 | . | TRBV7-9 | TGTGCCAGCAGCTTAGAGGCTAGCGGTGACTACGAGCAGTACTTC | CASSLEASGDYEQYF